A single sample is the source of the 25 T cell receptor beta chains below, sequenced in a study of cytomegalovirus exposure and HLA in healthy donors. A multiplex PCR was run with 60 Vbeta primers and 13 Jbeta primers. Generated by immunoSEQ multiplex PCR, the TCRdb table keeps only in-frame clones and is missing some. The data hold around 90,000 clones, with around 59% observed a single time. Sequenced input: PBMCs. These receptors all come from a human donor in good health.

The chain links TRBV2 to TRBJ2-7; TRBD1 aligns across 7 bases. This CDR3 region has 15 residues. V lost 9 bases to trimming and J lost 2 bases; unmatched junction nucleotides: 13. Germline CDR1 and CDR2: SNHLY and FYNNEI. The CDR3 nucleotides read TGTGCCAGTCACTTCGGACAGGCGAATACCTACGAGCAGTACTTC. It translates to CASHFGQANTYEQYF.

This chain uses TRBV19 with TRBJ2-2, with 10 bases matching TRBD2. J was trimmed by 4 bases and V by 3 bases; bases with no gene match: 5. The germline V gene encodes CDR1 LNHDA and CDR2 SQIVND (reference sequence). The CDR3 length is 16 residues. The CDR3 loop is CASSILGTSATGELFF. CDR3 DNA: TGTGCCAGTAGTATTCTAGGGACTAGCGCCACCGGGGAGCTGTTTTTT.

The J gene is TRBJ1-1, the V gene TRBV9; D remains ambiguous. Germline CDR1 reads SGDLS; CDR2 reads YYNGEE. The V gene lost 6 bases and the J gene lost 0 bases, with 15 bases spanning the gap. The CDR3 has 15 amino acids. The CDR3 protein is CASTAHRELNTEAFF. The CDR3 DNA is TGTGCCAGCACCGCACACCGGGAATTGAACACTGAAGCTTTCTTT.

This clone has only a few counts. The chain has TRBV7-9 and TRBJ2-7, with 8 bases aligning to TRBD1. CDR3 length equals 15 residues. V gave up 4 bases and J gave up 2 bases; unmatched junction bases: 7. CDR1 is SEHNR and CDR2 is FQNEAQ in the germline V gene (reference sequence). The CDR3 is CASSSGTGLTYEQYF. DNA for the CDR3: TGTGCCAGCAGCTCGGGGACAGGACTAACCTACGAGCAGTACTTC.

This sequence joins TRBV11-1 and TRBJ2-3, with TRBD2 matching over 14 bases. Germline V gives CDR1 SGHAT, CDR2 FQDESV (reference sequence). The CDR3 sequence is 19 residues long. V lost 5 bases and J lost 2; bases outside the gene matches: 12. The CDR3 loop is CASSPLPGLAGAVTDTQYF. The DNA for the CDR3 is TGTGCCAGCAGCCCGCTTCCGGGACTAGCGGGGGCCGTCACAGATACGCAGTATTTT.

Concerning this clone: A far bigger clonotype differs at one base, so this is likely a read error. Different DNA sequences within this sample yield the same CDR3. The CDR3 loop reads CASSLTSGGTDTQYF. Written as DNA, the CDR3 is TGCGCCAGCAGCTTGACTAGCGGGGGGACGGATACGCAGTATTTT. The chain combines TRBV5-1 with TRBJ2-3, with 12 bases lining up with TRBD2. J was trimmed by 6 bases and V by 1 base; bases with no gene match: 3. The CDR3 extends over 15 amino acids. Germline CDR1 is SGHRS and CDR2 is YFSETQ.

V and J are TRBV21-1 and TRBJ1-6; the D call of TRBD1 is as the table states it, not checked on the DNA. TRBV21-1 is noted as a pseudogene. The CDR3 loop spans 16 amino acids. For the CDR3, the DNA is TGTGCCAGCAGCAAAAAGTTGGAGGGGGCCGATTCACCCCTCCACTTT. This sequence encodes CASSKKLEGADSPLHF.

The rearrangement joins TRBV7-3 to TRBJ2-5; 7 nucleotides agree with TRBD2. Germline V CDR1 and CDR2: SGHTA, FQGTGA. CDR3 length equals 13 residues. With 5 bases clipped from V and 4 bases from J, the junction kept 4 bases outside the gene matches. CDR3: CASSAGLGETQYF. CDR3 DNA: TGTGCCAGCAGCGCAGGACTAGGAGAGACCCAGTACTTC.

CDR3 nucleotide sequence: TGTGCCAGCTCGCCGGTTGCAAACTCTAACGCAGGGGGCGGCTACACCTTC. This codes for CASSPVANSNAGGGYTF. The genes are TRBV18 and TRBJ1-2, with 8 bases identical to TRBD1. This CDR3 spans 17 amino acids. Unmatched junction bases numbered 20, after V lost 6 bases and J lost 8 bases. The germline CDR1 and CDR2 sequences are KGHSH and LQKENI. The full variable domain, its missing parts supplied by reference TRBV18 and TRBJ1-2, is NAGVMQNPRHLVRRRGQEARLRCSPMKGHSHVYWYRQLPEEGLKFMVYLQKENIIDESGMPKERFSAEFPKEGPSILRIQQVVRGDSAAYFCASSPVANSNAGGGYTFGSGTRLTVV.

CDR3 nucleotide sequence: TGTGCCAGCAGCGCCGGGTGGGTTGGTGGCTACACCTTC. Encoded protein: CASSAGWVGGYTF. The rearrangement joins TRBV9 to TRBJ1-2; D is ambiguous. Trimming took off 3 bases at V and 7 bases at J, with 13 bases between the two ends. The CDR3 runs 13 residues. Germline V lookup: CDR1 SGDLS, CDR2 YYNGEE.

The chain links TRBV19 to TRBJ1-2, with 7 bases lining up with TRBD1. The V and J ends lost 6 bases and 4 bases, in that order; junction bases with no gene match: 14. The germline CDR1 and CDR2 sequences are LNHDA and SQIVND (reference sequence). This CDR3 has 16 residues. DNA for the CDR3: TGTGCCAGTAGGTCCGGAGGGGGCTCCACGGTCTATGGCTACACCTTC. Translating gives CASRSGGGSTVYGYTF.

V gene TRBV5-8 combines with J gene TRBJ2-3; TRBD2 is a possible D gene (5 bases). Germline CDR1 is SGHTS and CDR2 is YDEGEE. The CDR3 runs 14 residues. Trimming cost V 4 bases and J 2 bases, with 11 bases left between them. The CDR3 loop reads CASSAPGNTDTQYF. CDR3 bases: TGTGCCAGCAGCGCTCCGGGAAACACAGATACGCAGTATTTT.

The chain combines TRBV7-2 with TRBJ1-1; D remains ambiguous. V was clipped by 2 bases and J by 0 bases, with 13 bases between them. Germline-derived CDR1 and CDR2 are SGHTA and FQGNSA. The CDR3 spans 16 residues. The CDR3 protein is CASSLMAKILNTEAFF. CDR3 bases: TGTGCCAGCAGCTTAATGGCAAAAATTTTGAACACTGAAGCTTTCTTT.

The V gene is TRBV5-1, the J gene TRBJ1-3; D ambiguous. V dropped 0 bases and J dropped 0 bases, with 4 bases sitting between them. This CDR3 region has 14 residues. Germline CDR1 and CDR2: SGHRS and YFSETQ. In DNA, the CDR3 is TGCGCCAGCAGCTTGGACAGCTCTGGAAACACCATATATTTT. Protein product: CASSLDSSGNTIYF.

The gene calls are TRBV2 and TRBJ1-4, with 8 bases aligning to TRBD1. After removal of 2 bases from V and 6 bases from J, the junction contained 5 bases not matched to a gene. CDR1 and CDR2 from the germline V gene are SNHLY and FYNNEI. The CDR3 runs to 15 residues. The DNA for the CDR3 is TGTGCCAGCAGTGAAAGGACAGGGCCAGATGAAAAACTGTTTTTT. Translation gives CASSERTGPDEKLFF.

The J gene is TRBJ1-3, the V gene TRBV29-1; 8 bases align to TRBD1. Germline loops: CDR1 SQVTM, CDR2 ANQGSEA. This CDR3 contains 14 residues. V dropped 4 bases and J dropped 4; count of bases not matched to a gene: 6. CDR3 residues: CSVVNRGYGNTIYF. CDR3 in DNA: TGCAGCGTTGTGAACAGGGGGTACGGAAACACCATATATTTT.

The chain couples TRBV5-1 to TRBJ1-1, with a weak D call TRBD1 (6 bases). This CDR3 contains 16 residues. Germline values: CDR1 SGHRS, CDR2 YFSETQ. V was shortened by 0 bases and J by 0 bases, with 12 bases between the two germline ends. The CDR3 protein is CASSLVAGDMNTEAFF. The DNA of the CDR3 is TGCGCCAGCAGCTTGGTCGCAGGGGACATGAACACTGAAGCTTTCTTT.

The V call is TRBV5-4, the J call TRBJ2-2; 7 bases line up with TRBD1. Germline loops: CDR1 SGHNT, CDR2 YYREEE (reference sequence). CDR3 length: 15 amino acids. With 4 bases clipped from V and 0 bases from J, the junction kept 3 bases outside the gene matches. CDR3 nucleotides: TGTGCCAGCAGCCCCGGGACAGCGAACACCGGGGAGCTGTTTTTT. Translation gives CASSPGTANTGELFF.

Of note for this clone: Sequence at one end of the junction differs from germline and may be a read error. This sequence joins TRBV4-1 and TRBJ2-1, with TRBD2 matching 7 bases. The CDR3 has 14 residues. Germline assignment: CDR1 MGHRA and CDR2 YSYEKL. CDR3 loop: CGSSQGSSGDEKFF. DNA of the CDR3: TGCGGCAGCAGCCAAGGATCAAGCGGGGACGAAAAGTTCTTC.

The rearrangement links TRBV4-2 to TRBJ1-3; D possibly corresponds to TRBD1 (6 bases). V was trimmed by 0 bases and J by 2 bases, leaving 8 bases between them. CDR1 and CDR2 from the germline V gene are LGHNA and YNFKEQ. CDR3 size: 15 residues. Here the CDR3 reads CASSQEWGPGNTIYF. CDR3 bases: TGTGCCAGCAGCCAAGAGTGGGGGCCTGGAAACACCATATATTTT.

The rearrangement links TRBV14 to TRBJ1-1; possible D gene TRBD1, 5 bases. V was pared by 3 bases and J by 8 bases, with 10 bases between. Germline V gives CDR1 SGHDN, CDR2 FVKESK. The CDR3 covers 12 residues. In nucleotides, the CDR3 is TGTGCCAGCAGCCAGGTTGGGGGGGAAGCTTTCTTT. Translation gives CASSQVGGEAFF.

The chain couples TRBV29-1 to TRBJ1-2; perhaps TRBD1 as D (5 bases). The V end lost 1 base, the J end lost 8 bases, and 11 bases lay between the germline ends. CDR1 is SQVTM, CDR2 ANQGSEA, per germline. The CDR3 totals 12 residues. The CDR3 protein is CSVEGGAGGYTF. As DNA, the CDR3 is TGCAGCGTTGAAGGTGGGGCCGGCGGCTACACCTTC.

The chain joins TRBV7-9 to TRBJ1-1, with D possibly matching TRBD1 (6 bases). The germline V gene has CDR1 SEHNR and CDR2 FQNEAQ (reference sequence). The CDR3 loop spans 14 amino acids. Trimming shortened V by 1 base and J by 8 bases, and 14 bases separated the two germline ends. The CDR3 loop reads CASSLVRGRGEAFF. CDR3 nucleotides: TGTGCCAGCAGCTTAGTTAGAGGCAGGGGAGAAGCTTTCTTT.

Only a few counts were recorded for this clone. The chain couples TRBV29-1 to TRBJ2-3; TRBD2 is a possible D gene (6 bases). Germline CDR1 reads SQVTM; CDR2 reads ANQGSEA. V gave up 4 bases and J gave up 3 bases, with 11 bases separating them. The CDR3 is made up of 13 amino acids. The CDR3 loop reads CSVVGGSTDTQYF. The CDR3 nucleotides are TGCAGCGTTGTGGGGGGTAGTACAGATACGCAGTATTTT.

CDR3 sequence reads: CASSSGGGRVYGYTF. For the CDR3, the DNA is TGTGCCAGCAGCTCCGGCGGGGGGCGAGTCTATGGCTACACCTTC. The chain uses TRBV7-3 and TRBJ1-2; weak D call: TRBD1 (6 bases). This CDR3 has 15 amino acids. V shed 4 bases and J shed 4 bases, with 16 bases lying between them. Germline assignment: CDR1 SGHTA and CDR2 FQGTGA.